This T cell receptor (beta chain) derives from a study of T cells in localized non-small cell lung cancer. General study points: A median of roughly 57 clones ranked among the top 100 in tumor appeared in adjacent lung. Only one tumor region was sequenced, so heterogeneity remains possible. Those with higher blood T cell density had longer overall survival. Uninvolved adjacent lung had more T cell clonality than any other tissue, topping tumor.

The CDR3 spans 14 residues. Germline-derived CDR1 and CDR2 are LNHDA and SQIVND (reference sequence). V dropped 3 bases and J dropped 3 bases, with 12 bases sitting between them. Clones were sequenced by immunoSEQ multiplex PCR, and TCRdb holds only the in-frame ones, with some missing. The sample lists a few thousand clones; about 20% were seen once. The count of this clone is one. Its antigen is still unknown. The sequence came from a male donor older than 55 with stage II lung adenocarcinoma. The chain joins TRBV19 to TRBJ2-7; unclear D gene. Sequenced here: lung tumor tissue, sampled before any cancer treatment. The CDR3 loop reads CASSISSTGYEQYF. The CDR3 DNA is TGTGCCAGTAGTATTTCCTCAACGGGCTACGAGCAGTACTTC. The complete variable domain, with remaining parts taken from reference TRBV19 and TRBJ2-7, reads DGGITQSPKYLFRKEGQNVTLSCEQNLNHDAMYWYRQDPGQGLRLIYYSQIVNDFQKGDIAEGYSVSREKKESFPLTVTSAQKNPTAFYLCASSISSTGYEQYFGPGTRLTVT.